The rows below give T cell receptor beta chains drawn from one sample of a study of blood T cell repertoires in COVID-19. Sequencing was performed with immunoSEQ multiplex PCR; in TCRdb, only in-frame clones are kept and a portion is missing. The sample holds some 180,000 clones, roughly 80% seen once. Sequenced material: peripheral blood. Receptor source: a woman between 40 and 55 years old with COVID-19, enrolled during active disease. CDR3s include the opening cysteine and the closing phenylalanine or tryptophan. The D gene is left open where the match is weak. Size is stated for part of the rows, as once, few or many counts, or as a class when the clone is expanded.

d_gene	abundance	v_gene	j_gene	CDR3nt	CDR3aa
-	few	TRBV5-6	TRBJ2-7	TGTGCCAGCAGCGTTTCAGTCTCCTACGAGCAGTACTTC	CASSVSVSYEQYF
-	-	TRBV9	TRBJ1-6	TGTGCCAGCAGCGTAGGTCAGGCAAATTCACCCCTCCACTTT	CASSVGQANSPLHF
-	few	TRBV29-1	TRBJ1-2	TGCAGCGTTCATGGGGGGGGCGACGGCTACACCTTC	CSVHGGGDGYTF
-	-	TRBV5-6	TRBJ2-1	TGTGCCAGCAGCTTGGCTCCCGCGGGACAGCTGTTCTTC	CASSLAPAGQLFF
-	-	TRBV5-1	TRBJ2-1	TGCGCCAGCAGCTTGGGGTGGACAAAGAGCGATGAGCAGTTCTTC	CASSLGWTKSDEQFF
-	-	TRBV10-2	TRBJ2-2	TGCGCCAGCAGTGTTCTAGGGGCGAACACCGGGGAGCTGTTTTTT	CASSVLGANTGELFF
TRBD1	few	TRBV5-1	TRBJ2-7	TGCGCCAGCAGTATACTGACAGGGATACCCTACGAGCAGTACTTC	CASSILTGIPYEQYF
TRBD1	few	TRBV4-2	TRBJ1-6	TGTGCCAGCAGCCTGGACAGGTCAGATAATTCACCCCTCCACTTT	CASSLDRSDNSPLHF
-	-	TRBV19	TRBJ1-2	TGTGCCAGTAGCGAGGGAGGGGCTTATGGCTACACCTTC	CASSEGGAYGYTF
TRBD2	-	TRBV5-4	TRBJ2-1	TGTGCCAGCAGCTTGCATACTAGCGGTTACAATGAGCAGTTCTTC	CASSLHTSGYNEQFF
-	many	TRBV5-4	TRBJ1-1	TGTGCCAGCAGAAGGCGGAGCATGAACACTGAAGCTTTCTTT	CASRRRSMNTEAFF
-	-	TRBV29-1	TRBJ2-5	TGCAGCGTTGAAAAAACAGTGATTGGGGAGACCCAGTACTTC	CSVEKTVIGETQYF
-	-	TRBV15	TRBJ1-1	TGTGCCACCAGCAGACCGGAGGGTGTCACTGAAGCTTTCTTT	CATSRPEGVTEAFF
TRBD2	few	TRBV5-1	TRBJ2-3	TGCGCCAGCAGCTTGGGACTAGCGACTAGCACAGATACGCAGTATTTT	CASSLGLATSTDTQYF
-	-	TRBV5-4	TRBJ1-1	TGTGCCAGCAAGGGGGGGTATGCGAACACTGAAGCTTTCTTT	CASKGGYANTEAFF
TRBD2	-	TRBV10-3	TRBJ2-7	TGTGCCATCAGTTCGCCTAGCGGGAGGGTCTACGAGCAGTACTTC	CAISSPSGRVYEQYF
-	few	TRBV15	TRBJ2-1	TGTGCCACCAGCAGAGATGAGGGAGAGCAGTTCTTC	CATSRDEGEQFF
-	-	TRBV7-3	TRBJ2-2	TGTGCCAGCAGCTTAGGGCAGACGAACACCGGGGAGCTGTTTTTT	CASSLGQTNTGELFF
TRBD1	-	TRBV29-1	TRBJ1-2	TGCAGCATCGGACAGGTCGGAAATGGCTACACCTTC	CSIGQVGNGYTF
-	-	TRBV28	TRBJ1-1	TGTGCCAGCAGGGCACTGCGGGCAGAGGGGGTGTTCACTGAAGCTTTCTTT	CASRALRAEGVFTEAFF
-	few	TRBV15	TRBJ2-1	TGTGCCACCAGCAGAGGCGGCGGGGACTACAATGAGCAGTTCTTC	CATSRGGGDYNEQFF
TRBD2	-	TRBV29-1	TRBJ2-3	TGCAGCGTCCTTAGCGGGGGCCACACAGATACGCAGTATTTT	CSVLSGGHTDTQYF
-	once	TRBV24-1	TRBJ1-3	TGTGCCACCAGTGGGGGGGGTCCTACTGGAAACACCATATATTTT	CATSGGGPTGNTIYF
-	-	TRBV7-2	TRBJ2-7	TGTGCCAGCAGCCCTGAAGTGTACGGCGAGCAGTACTTC	CASSPEVYGEQYF
TRBD1	once	TRBV6-2/TRBV6-3	TRBJ1-2	TGTGCCAGCAGCCCCAGGGGGCGCATTTTGAGTGGCTACACCTTC	CASSPRGRILSGYTF